Listed below are T cell receptor beta chains from one sample, sequenced in a study of T-cell memory formation after mild COVID-19. Each CDR3 protein is one row after TCRdb ran MiXCR on the 5' RACE reads. The repertoire holds around 340,000 distinct CDR3 sequences, with around 20% as singletons. The source material was PBMCs or a T cell subset sorted from them (not recorded which). Every receptor here comes from an adult woman who had mild COVID-19 (a few samples of this study predate the infection). Cell type and time point are not known. Each CDR3 is given with its conserved first and last residue.

v_call: TRBV7-9
j_call: TRBJ2-7
cdr3_aa: CASSRRGQGAREQYF

v_call: TRBV15
j_call: TRBJ2-5
cdr3_aa: CATSGTGVSAQYF

v_call: TRBV6-5
j_call: TRBJ1-6
cdr3_aa: CAARRRTGNSPLHF

v_call: TRBV20-1
j_call: TRBJ2-5
cdr3_aa: CSAREGGVGTQYF

v_call: TRBV20-1
j_call: TRBJ2-1
cdr3_aa: CSAGRYLYNEQFF

v_call: TRBV4-1
j_call: TRBJ1-4
cdr3_aa: CASSLTGYAEKLFF

v_call: TRBV2
j_call: TRBJ2-3
cdr3_aa: CASTEGYGSGEPDTQYF

v_call: TRBV5-1
j_call: TRBJ2-1
cdr3_aa: CASSTEPGQNDEQFF

v_call: TRBV5-1
j_call: TRBJ1-1
cdr3_aa: CASSASHGNTEAFF

v_call: TRBV7-9
j_call: TRBJ1-4
cdr3_aa: CASSIKGATNEKLFF

v_call: TRBV27
j_call: TRBJ1-5
cdr3_aa: CASSFIRGNQPQHF

v_call: TRBV24-1
j_call: TRBJ2-3
cdr3_aa: CATSGRGGSTDTQYF

v_call: TRBV7-9
j_call: TRBJ2-1
cdr3_aa: CASMVLTSGTYNEQFF

v_call: TRBV6-6
j_call: TRBJ2-7
cdr3_aa: CASSYSMGGGEQYF

v_call: TRBV6-5
j_call: TRBJ1-1
cdr3_aa: CASSYKAGTEAFF

v_call: TRBV24-1
j_call: TRBJ2-2
cdr3_aa: CATDDSTNTGELFF

v_call: TRBV12-3/TRBV12-4
j_call: TRBJ1-2
cdr3_aa: CASTLGGSYGYTF

v_call: TRBV20-1
j_call: TRBJ2-1
cdr3_aa: CSASRSGGGDEQFF

v_call: TRBV7-9
j_call: TRBJ2-3
cdr3_aa: CASSRRTSGTSTDTQYF

v_call: TRBV20-1
j_call: TRBJ2-5
cdr3_aa: CSASPRETQYF

v_call: TRBV10-3
j_call: TRBJ2-3
cdr3_aa: CAISDWGKKGDTQYF

v_call: TRBV20-1
j_call: TRBJ2-2
cdr3_aa: CSARAGGGTGELFF

v_call: TRBV20-1
j_call: TRBJ1-3
cdr3_aa: CSARRDSLSGNTIYF

v_call: TRBV10-3
j_call: TRBJ1-2
cdr3_aa: CAINPQVTNYGYTF

v_call: TRBV14
j_call: TRBJ2-7
cdr3_aa: CASSQVLAGAYEQYF

v_call: TRBV5-5
j_call: TRBJ1-1
cdr3_aa: CASRQGGRAEAFF

v_call: TRBV3-1
j_call: TRBJ1-6
cdr3_aa: CASSQVYRGSSPLHF

v_call: TRBV15
j_call: TRBJ2-2
cdr3_aa: CATSGAEGGELFF

v_call: TRBV12-3/TRBV12-4
j_call: TRBJ1-1
cdr3_aa: CASSHRQRYTEAFF

v_call: TRBV5-1
j_call: TRBJ2-5
cdr3_aa: CASSLRSPGETQYF

v_call: TRBV12-3/TRBV12-4
j_call: TRBJ2-2
cdr3_aa: CASRPQDRGRVTGELFF

v_call: TRBV4-2
j_call: TRBJ1-4
cdr3_aa: CASSQGQGATNEKLFF

v_call: TRBV14
j_call: TRBJ2-5
cdr3_aa: CASSPHTPATGKGTQYF

v_call: TRBV7-6
j_call: TRBJ2-3
cdr3_aa: CASSFPGQMSSDTQYF

v_call: TRBV12-3/TRBV12-4
j_call: TRBJ1-5
cdr3_aa: CASSLRQGDQPQHF

v_call: TRBV9
j_call: TRBJ1-2
cdr3_aa: CASSVGSGAHGYTF

v_call: TRBV11-2
j_call: TRBJ2-3
cdr3_aa: CASSLDIGGTDTQYF

v_call: TRBV5-1
j_call: TRBJ1-2
cdr3_aa: CASSKEGGSYGYTF

v_call: TRBV27
j_call: TRBJ1-2
cdr3_aa: CASSLSSSLGYTF

v_call: TRBV12-3/TRBV12-4
j_call: TRBJ1-1
cdr3_aa: CASSTGSEAFF

v_call: TRBV12-3/TRBV12-4
j_call: TRBJ2-3
cdr3_aa: CASSLSADTQDTQYF

v_call: TRBV29-1
j_call: TRBJ2-2
cdr3_aa: CSVPGQGARTGELFF

v_call: TRBV5-1
j_call: TRBJ2-2
cdr3_aa: CASSLVPSGHNTGELFF